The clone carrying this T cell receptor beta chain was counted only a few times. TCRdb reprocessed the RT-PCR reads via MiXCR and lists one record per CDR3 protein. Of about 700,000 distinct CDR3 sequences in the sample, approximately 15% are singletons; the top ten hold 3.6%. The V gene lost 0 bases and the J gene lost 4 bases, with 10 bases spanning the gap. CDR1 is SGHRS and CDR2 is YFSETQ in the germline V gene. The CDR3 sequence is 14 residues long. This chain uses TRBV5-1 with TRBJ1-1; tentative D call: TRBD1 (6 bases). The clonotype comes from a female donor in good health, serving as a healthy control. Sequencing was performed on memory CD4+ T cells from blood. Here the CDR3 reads CASSLESGVTEAFF. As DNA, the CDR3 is TGCGCCAGCAGCTTGGAATCAGGGGTCACTGAAGCTTTCTTT.